This T cell receptor (beta chain) was identified in a study of cytomegalovirus exposure and HLA in healthy donors. Study-wide points: Earlier analysis found most TCR beta V segments productive about 90% or about 30% of the time. Highly shared variants forming one cluster were likely a sequencing artifact. For TCR beta chains, V- and J-gene trimming was later linked to a missense DCLRE1C variant.

In regard to this clone: Its antigen is unidentified.

Donors showed nominal health when sampled, although they likely had unrecorded immune exposures. Use of 60 Vbeta and 13 Jbeta primers characterized the PCR. Libraries were prepared by immunoSEQ multiplex PCR; TCRdb keeps only in-frame clonotypes and omits some of them. The repertoire holds about 140,000 clones, with more than 75% as singletons. Sequenced input: PBMCs. The TCR sequence derives from a man aged 35 to 55 in good health and CMV-seronegative.

The CDR3 DNA follows: TGCGCCAGCAGCCTATCCCCGGACAGCCTAAAAGATACGCAGTATTTT. Its translation is CASSLSPDSLKDTQYF. This chain joins TRBV4-1 and TRBJ2-3; a weak D match, TRBD1 (6 bases). CDR3 length: 16 residues. Germline CDR1 MGHRA, CDR2 YSYEKL. V dropped 4 bases and J dropped 5 bases, with 19 bases sitting between them.